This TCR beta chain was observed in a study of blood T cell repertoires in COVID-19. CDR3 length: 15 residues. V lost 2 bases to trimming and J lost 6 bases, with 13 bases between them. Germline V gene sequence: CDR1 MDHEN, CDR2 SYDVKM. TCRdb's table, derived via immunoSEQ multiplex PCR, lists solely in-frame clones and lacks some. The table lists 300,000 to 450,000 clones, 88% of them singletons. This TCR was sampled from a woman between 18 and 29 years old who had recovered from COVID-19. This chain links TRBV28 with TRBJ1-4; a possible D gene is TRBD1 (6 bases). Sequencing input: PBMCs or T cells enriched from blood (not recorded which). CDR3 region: CASSLQGWGDEKLFF. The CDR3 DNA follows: TGTGCCAGCAGTTTACAGGGGTGGGGTGATGAAAAACTGTTTTTT.